The rows below give T cell receptor beta chains drawn from one sample of a study of CD8 T cells in Susac syndrome. Each CDR3 protein gets one entry after TCRdb re-called the immunoSEQ multiplex PCR reads with MiXCR. This table has more than 150,000 distinct CDR3 sequences, more than 90% appearing once. Sequenced sample: CD4+ T cells from PBMCs. These receptors came from a human donor with Susac syndrome. CDR3s include the opening cysteine and the closing phenylalanine or tryptophan. The order of the fields is V gene, J gene, clone size, D gene, CDR3 protein, CDR3 DNA. The D gene is left open where the match is weak. A clone size is listed for some rows: how often the clone was seen (once, few, many), or a class if it is expanded.

TRBV6-5,TRBJ2-7,.,.,CASSSPGEQYF,TGTGCCAGCAGTTCCCCCGGTGAGCAGTACTTC
TRBV7-2,TRBJ2-2,.,TRBD2,CASSLGGTRAGELFF,TGTGCCAGCAGCTTAGGTGGGACTAGGGCCGGGGAGCTGTTTTTT
TRBV9,TRBJ2-1,once,TRBD2,CASSSGTSGGAYNEQFF,TGTGCCAGCAGCTCTGGGACTAGCGGGGGGGCTTACAATGAGCAGTTCTTC
TRBV29-1,TRBJ2-3,.,TRBD2,CSVMTGLATDTQYF,TGCAGCGTGATGACCGGACTAGCTACAGATACGCAGTATTTT
TRBV15,TRBJ2-1,.,.,CATRGKRGSYNEQFF,TGTGCCACCAGGGGAAAGAGGGGTTCCTACAATGAGCAGTTCTTC
TRBV11-3,TRBJ2-2,.,TRBD1,CASSSTGSGTGELFF,TGTGCCAGCAGCTCGACAGGGTCGGGGACCGGGGAGCTGTTTTTT
TRBV27,TRBJ1-4,once,.,CASSLSGFNEKLFF,TGTGCCAGCAGTTTATCAGGGTTTAATGAAAAACTGTTTTTT
TRBV11-2,TRBJ2-3,.,TRBD2,CASSLTGTSGLF,TGTGCCAGCAGCTTAACCGGGACTAGCGGCCTTTTT
TRBV7-9,TRBJ1-2,.,.,CASSLQGGDGYTF,TGTGCCAGCAGCCTCCAGGGTGGTGATGGCTACACCTTC
TRBV19,TRBJ2-5,.,.,CASSIGRGLRQETQYF,TGTGCCAGTAGTATTGGCAGGGGCCTTCGCCAAGAGACCCAGTACTTC
TRBV29-1,TRBJ1-3,.,.,CSVSGAYGNTIYF,TGCAGCGTTAGTGGGGCCTATGGAAACACCATATATTTT
TRBV20-1,TRBJ2-2,.,.,CSARAPGGNTGELFF,TGCAGTGCTAGAGCTCCTGGGGGGAACACCGGGGAGCTGTTTTTT
TRBV20-1,TRBJ1-2,.,.,CSARREGANYGYTF,TGCAGTGCGAGGAGGGAGGGGGCTAACTATGGCTACACCTTC
TRBV27,TRBJ1-4,.,TRBD1,CASSLRTGVLEKLFF,TGTGCCAGCAGCCTACGGACAGGGGTTCTTGAAAAACTGTTTTTT
TRBV15,TRBJ2-1,.,TRBD2,CATSRGLRRGGNENEQFF,TGTGCCACCAGCAGAGGGTTAAGACGCGGGGGAAACGAGAATGAGCAGTTCTTC
TRBV10-2,TRBJ2-7,.,TRBD2,CASTRKGLAVFYEQYF,TGCGCCAGCACCCGGAAGGGACTAGCGGTCTTCTACGAGCAGTACTTC
TRBV12-3/TRBV12-4,TRBJ2-7,.,TRBD1,CASSSPDRAAYEQYF,TGTGCCAGCAGTTCACCCGACAGGGCGGCCTACGAGCAGTACTTC
TRBV4-2,TRBJ2-1,.,.,CASSQEGGVGNEQFF,TGTGCCAGCAGCCAAGAGGGGGGCGTAGGGAATGAGCAGTTCTTC
TRBV6-5,TRBJ1-2,.,.,CASSYSKGNYGYTF,TGTGCCAGCAGTTACTCGAAGGGTAACTATGGCTACACCTTC
TRBV6-5,TRBJ1-5,once,.,CASRSTALSQPQHF,TGTGCCAGCAGATCCACAGCCCTTTCTCAGCCCCAGCATTTT
TRBV12-3/TRBV12-4,TRBJ1-5,once,.,CASGYPTQPQHF,TGTGCCAGCGGGTACCCGACTCAGCCCCAGCATTTT
TRBV12-3/TRBV12-4,TRBJ2-1,.,.,CASRISGPGNEQFF,TGTGCCAGCAGAATCTCTGGGCCGGGTAATGAGCAGTTCTTC
TRBV30,TRBJ1-5,.,.,CAWRARGLSNQPQHF,TGTGCCTGGAGGGCTAGGGGACTCAGCAATCAGCCCCAGCATTTT
TRBV3-1,TRBJ2-3,.,.,CASSQEHGSPYTDTQYF,TGTGCCAGCAGCCAAGAACACGGGAGCCCGTACACAGATACGCAGTATTTT
TRBV12-3/TRBV12-4,TRBJ1-4,.,.,CASSFGGEKLFF,TGTGCCAGCAGTTTCGGCGGGGAAAAACTGTTTTTT
TRBV6-2/TRBV6-3,TRBJ1-5,.,.,CASSGRTDYSNQPQHF,TGTGCCAGCAGTGGTCGGACAGACTATAGCAATCAGCCCCAGCATTTT
TRBV19,TRBJ2-7,once,.,CASSMKGSPAYEQYF,TGTGCCAGTAGTATGAAGGGGAGCCCTGCCTACGAGCAGTACTTC
TRBV18,TRBJ2-1,once,TRBD2,CASSPSGGTLNEQFF,TGTGCCAGCTCACCAAGCGGGGGGACCCTCAATGAGCAGTTCTTC
TRBV18,TRBJ2-2,.,TRBD1,CASSPGQGTGELFF,TGTGCCAGCTCACCGGGACAGGGCACCGGGGAGCTGTTTTTT
TRBV7-2,TRBJ2-3,.,.,CASSRDRSTDTQYF,TGTGCCAGCAGCCGCGACAGAAGCACAGATACGCAGTATTTT
TRBV11-3,TRBJ2-4,once,.,CASSLGGGENIQYF,TGTGCCAGCAGCTTAGGGGGCGGCGAAAACATTCAGTACTTC
TRBV20-1,TRBJ2-3,.,TRBD1,CSARGRGQSTDTQYF,TGCAGTGCTAGAGGAAGGGGGCAGAGCACAGATACGCAGTATTTT
TRBV7-9,TRBJ1-1,.,.,CASSLDLGWTEAFF,TGTGCCAGCAGCTTAGATTTGGGATGGACTGAAGCTTTCTTT
TRBV28,TRBJ2-5,.,TRBD1,CASSSPGTEKETQYF,TGTGCCAGCAGTTCACCCGGGACAGAAAAAGAGACCCAGTACTTC
TRBV24-1,TRBJ2-7,.,TRBD2,CATSDLRDYLYEQYF,TGTGCCACCAGTGATTTAAGGGACTACCTCTACGAGCAGTACTTC
TRBV7-2,TRBJ2-1,once,TRBD1,CASSLAGGTGSLAFF,TGTGCCAGCAGCTTAGCAGGTGGGACAGGCAGCTTGGCGTTCTTC
TRBV29-1,TRBJ1-5,.,.,CSVVVRGNQPQHF,TGCAGCGTTGTGGTCCGTGGCAATCAGCCCCAGCATTTT
TRBV2,TRBJ2-5,.,TRBD1,CASSPGQGLGQETQYF,TGTGCCAGCAGCCCGGGACAGGGGTTGGGGCAAGAGACCCAGTACTTC
TRBV5-4,TRBJ1-1,.,TRBD1,CASSPRQGSTEAFF,TGTGCCAGCAGCCCCCGACAGGGTAGCACTGAAGCTTTCTTT
TRBV4-1,TRBJ1-1,.,.,CASSQPGQRTEAFF,TGCGCCAGCAGCCAACCGGGACAAAGAACTGAAGCTTTCTTT
TRBV4-3,TRBJ1-2,once,.,CASSQEFEVGYGYTF,TGCGCCAGCAGCCAAGAATTCGAAGTAGGCTATGGCTACACCTTC
TRBV20-1,TRBJ1-5,.,TRBD1,CSARGSGGGQPQHF,TGCAGTGCTAGAGGGTCAGGGGGGGGACAGCCCCAGCATTTT
TRBV11-2,TRBJ2-1,.,TRBD1,CASSSSGDRVNNEQFF,TGTGCCAGCAGCTCCTCCGGGGACAGAGTTAACAATGAGCAGTTCTTC
TRBV14,TRBJ2-5,once,.,CASSHLDQETQYF,TGTGCCAGCAGCCACCTTGACCAAGAGACCCAGTACTTC
TRBV11-2,TRBJ2-6,.,.,CASSRHGLESGANVLTF,TGTGCCAGCAGCCGGCACGGCCTGGAGTCTGGGGCCAACGTCCTGACTTTC
TRBV7-9,TRBJ1-5,.,.,CASSLNARPGLSNQPQHF,TGTGCCAGCAGCTTAAACGCCAGACCAGGACTTAGCAATCAGCCCCAGCATTTT
TRBV15,TRBJ1-4,.,.,CATSREDTYYEKLFF,TGTGCCACCAGCAGGGAAGACACGTACTATGAAAAACTGTTTTTT
TRBV7-6,TRBJ2-7,.,.,CASSFGPSSYEQYF,TGTGCCAGCAGCTTCGGACCATCCAGCTACGAGCAGTACTTC
TRBV16,TRBJ1-1,.,.,CASSQSGNTEAFF,TGTGCCAGCAGCCAATCGGGGAACACTGAAGCTTTCTTT
TRBV7-3,TRBJ2-3,few,.,CASSARGTDTQYF,TGTGCCAGCAGCGCCCGGGGCACAGATACGCAGTATTTT
TRBV29-1,TRBJ1-2,few,TRBD1,CSVADRAYTF,TGCAGCGTTGCGGACAGGGCCTACACCTTC